This T cell receptor beta chain derives from a study of blood T cell repertoires in COVID-19. Profiling relied on immunoSEQ multiplex PCR, and the TCRdb table lists in-frame clones only, not all of them. In the table there are roughly 250,000 clones, about 88% of which are singletons. The clonotype originates from a woman aged 45-65 years who had recovered from COVID-19. The source material was PBMCs or T cells enriched from blood (not recorded which).

Here the CDR3 reads CASSLRQVGEAFF. Here the CDR3 DNA reads TGTGCCAGCAGTTTACGACAGGTGGGCGAAGCTTTCTTT. The rearrangement joins TRBV28 to TRBJ1-1, with D perhaps TRBD1 (6 bases). The V gene's germline CDR1 is MDHEN and CDR2 SYDVKM. V dropped 2 bases and J dropped 8 bases, with 12 bases sitting between them. The CDR3 is 13 residues long.